This T cell receptor (beta chain) was obtained from a study of shared clonotypes between healthy human individuals. Study-level findings and limits: Tissue TCR repertoires likely differ from these blood-only repertoires.

Assay execution took place at the deep level. This table comes from immunoSEQ multiplex PCR, and its TCRdb copy is limited to in-frame clones, with some not included. The sample has 400,000 to 550,000 clones; 79% are singletons. HIV-negative, healthy adults without recent acute infections or vaccinations were the donors. Those who donated, Caucasian adults without exception, all lived in Nashville, Tennessee. Losses at the gene ends were 8 bases for V and 2 bases for J; bases not matched to a gene: 7. The CDR3 is 15 amino acids. Germline V lookup: CDR1 MDHEN, CDR2 SYDVKM. A remark on this clone: Its target is unknown.

This chain links TRBV28 with TRBJ2-3, with TRBD2 identical over 10 bases. The clonotype comes from a woman in her 40s in good health. Some clones in this sample may be carry-over from other donors' samples. Sample: PBMCs. The CDR3 region is CASRLAGGYTDTQYF. As DNA, the CDR3 is TGTGCCAGCCGACTAGCGGGTGGGTACACAGATACGCAGTATTTT.